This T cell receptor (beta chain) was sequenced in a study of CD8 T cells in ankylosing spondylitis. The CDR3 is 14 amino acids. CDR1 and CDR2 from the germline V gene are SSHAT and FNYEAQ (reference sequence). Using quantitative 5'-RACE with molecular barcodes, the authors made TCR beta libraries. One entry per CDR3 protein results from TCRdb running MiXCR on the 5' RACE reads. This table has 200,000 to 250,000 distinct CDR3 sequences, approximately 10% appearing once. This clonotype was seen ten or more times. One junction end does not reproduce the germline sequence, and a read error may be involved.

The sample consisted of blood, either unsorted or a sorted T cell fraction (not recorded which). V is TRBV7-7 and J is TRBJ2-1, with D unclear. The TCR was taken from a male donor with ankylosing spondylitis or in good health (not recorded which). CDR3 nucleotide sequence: TGTGCTAGCAGCCGTGAACCAGTGTTGAATGAGCAGTTCTTC. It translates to CASSREPVLNEQFF.